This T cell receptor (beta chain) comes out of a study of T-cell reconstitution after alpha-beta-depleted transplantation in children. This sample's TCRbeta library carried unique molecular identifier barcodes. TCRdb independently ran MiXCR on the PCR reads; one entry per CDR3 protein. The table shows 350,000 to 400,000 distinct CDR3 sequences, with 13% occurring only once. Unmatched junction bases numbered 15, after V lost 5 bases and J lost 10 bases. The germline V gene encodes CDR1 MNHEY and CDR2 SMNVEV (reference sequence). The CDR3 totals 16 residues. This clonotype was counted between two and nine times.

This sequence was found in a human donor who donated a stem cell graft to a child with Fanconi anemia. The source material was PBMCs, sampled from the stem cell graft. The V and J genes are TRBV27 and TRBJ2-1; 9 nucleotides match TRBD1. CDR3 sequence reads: CASSTLWGQGGKEQFF. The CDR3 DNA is TGTGCCAGCAGTACATTATGGGGACAGGGAGGAAAAGAGCAGTTCTTC.